This T cell receptor (beta chain) was observed in a study of blood T cell repertoires in COVID-19. Study in general: Whether acute or convalescent, the COVID-19 samples came from the United States, Italy and Spain. In each case, the material was cDNA or gDNA derived from T cells, B-cell-depleted T cells, or PBMCs.

In the study's own analysis: Counts of nucleated cells, estimated from reference gene primer amplification, were obtained. The protocol was immunoSEQ multiplex PCR, while the TCRdb copy is restricted to in-frame clones and leaves out a portion. From that table come the V and J calls and clone size; the DNA was used to work out D and trimming. The table lists approximately 53,000 clones, roughly 90% of them singletons, with about 8.9% in the top ten. Germline V gene sequence: CDR1 SGHTA, CDR2 FQGNSA. The V and J ends lost 6 bases and 4 bases, in that order; junction bases with no gene match: 11. The CDR3 loop spans 15 amino acids.

The TCR comes from an elderly woman with acute or convalescent COVID-19. The J gene is TRBJ2-7, the V gene TRBV7-2, with 8 bases that match TRBD2. Sequences were obtained from peripheral blood. The CDR3 loop is CASSSNSREGYEQYF. CDR3 DNA: TGTGCCAGCAGTTCAAATTCTCGGGAGGGGTACGAGCAGTACTTC.